These 9 T cell receptor beta chains were sequenced from one sample in a study of blood T cells in healthy people across ages (dated by TCRdb to between 2014 and 2017). The library was made by 5' RACE. The instrument was an Illumina HiSeq 2500. A second roughly 6 to 12 cycle PCR used a sample-barcoded 5' primer and a J-beta primer mix. TCRdb cleaned the public reads at Q25 with fastp, built clones with MiXCR and kept in-frame beta chains. One record per CDR3 amino acid sequence lists the most common genes and DNA. The sample table holds some 1,000,000 distinct CDR3 sequences, of which around 25% were seen once. The top ten hold around 0.7% of the sample. The sample also formed part of further work on T cells of mothers and their children.

The sequencing input was blood. These receptors were obtained from a girl aged 2-10 years in good health.

J is TRBJ2-1 and V is TRBV9; no clear D gene. CDR3 length: 14 amino acids. CDR1 SGDLS and CDR2 YYNGEE come from the germline V gene. The V gene lost 1 base and the J gene lost 5 bases, with 10 bases spanning the gap. The DNA of the CDR3 is TGTGCCAGCAGCGTATTTCAGGTCAACAATGAGCAGTTCTTC. This codes for CASSVFQVNNEQFF.

The V gene is TRBV21-1, the J gene TRBJ2-5; no check of the table's D call, TRBD1, against the DNA was made. TRBV21-1 is designated a pseudogene. The CDR3 has 16 residues. The CDR3 here is CASSKGTGTAQETQYF. CDR3 DNA: TGTGCCAGCAGCAAAGGGACCGGGACAGCACAAGAGACCCAGTACTTC.

The chain carries TRBV11-2 and TRBJ2-7; 10 bases are a match to TRBD1. The CDR3 consists of 16 residues. Germline V lookup: CDR1 SGHAT, CDR2 FQNNGV. Trimming took 5 bases from V and 7 from J; bases not matched to a gene: 14. For the CDR3, the DNA is TGTGCCAGCAGCCCAGTGGGGACAGGGGTCGCGGGGGAGCAGTACTTC. Amino acid sequence: CASSPVGTGVAGEQYF.

J is TRBJ2-2 and V is TRBV29-1; D assignment may be TRBD1 or TRBD2 (6 bases each). Trimming cost V 6 bases and J 6 bases, with 14 bases left between them. This CDR3 comprises 13 residues. Germline CDR1 reads SQVTM; CDR2 reads ANQGSEA. The CDR3 region has the DNA TGCAGCGTCGCTTCGGGGGCCTCCGGGGAGCTGTTTTTT. It specifies CSVASGASGELFF.

The chain couples TRBV27 to TRBJ2-3, with a possible D match to TRBD2 (5 bases). CDR3 length: 15 amino acids. With 5 bases removed from V and 0 bases from J, the gap between germline ends came to 12 bases. Per germline, CDR1 MNHEY and CDR2 SMNVEV (reference sequence). This CDR3 is CASSTLATSTDTQYF. The CDR3 DNA sequence: TGTGCCAGCAGTACCCTAGCAACTAGCACAGATACGCAGTATTTT.

V usage is TRBV5-1 and J usage is TRBJ1-4, with 7 positions matching TRBD1. Trimming at V came to 4 bases and at J to 8 bases, leaving 11 bases not matched to a gene. The CDR3 length is 15 residues. Germline CDR1 is SGHRS and CDR2 is YFSETQ. The CDR3 spells CASSVRQGREEKLFF. CDR3 DNA: TGCGCCAGCAGCGTCCGACAGGGACGGGAAGAAAAACTGTTTTTT. Full variable domain (remainder filled in from reference TRBV5-1 and TRBJ1-4): KAGVTQTPRYLIKTRGQQVTLSCSPISGHRSVSWYQQTPGQGLQFLFEYFSETQRNKGNFPGRFSGRQFSNSRSEMNVSTLELGDSALYLCASSVRQGREEKLFFGSGTQLSVL.

This chain connects TRBV20-1 to TRBJ2-1; 12 bases line up with TRBD2. Germline CDR1 is DFQATT and CDR2 is SNEGSKA (reference sequence). The CDR3 is made up of 16 amino acids. Germline trimming cut 3 bases from V and 2 bases from J; bases unmatched to any gene: 5. The CDR3 DNA reads TGCAGTGCTAGTGCTAGCGGGAGGGTTGCCTACAATGAGCAGTTCTTC. The encoded protein is CSASASGRVAYNEQFF.

CDR3 nucleotides: TGTGCCAGCAGCTTCGGTGGGTACCGAGCTTTCTTT. This encodes CASSFGGYRAFF. V usage is TRBV7-9 and J usage is TRBJ1-1; D ambiguous. Per the germline V gene, CDR1 is SEHNR and CDR2 is FQNEAQ (reference sequence). Trimming took off 3 bases at V and 10 bases at J, with 12 bases between the two ends. There are 12 residues in the CDR3.

The chain links TRBV11-2 to TRBJ1-2; tentatively, D is TRBD1 (5 bases). The CDR3 is made up of 16 amino acids. Germline V lookup: CDR1 SGHAT, CDR2 FQNNGV. The V and J ends lost 0 bases and 4 bases respectively, with 15 bases between them. The CDR3, as DNA: TGTGCCAGCAGCTTAGATCCGGCGGTCAGGGCCTATGGCTACACCTTC. Its protein is CASSLDPAVRAYGYTF.